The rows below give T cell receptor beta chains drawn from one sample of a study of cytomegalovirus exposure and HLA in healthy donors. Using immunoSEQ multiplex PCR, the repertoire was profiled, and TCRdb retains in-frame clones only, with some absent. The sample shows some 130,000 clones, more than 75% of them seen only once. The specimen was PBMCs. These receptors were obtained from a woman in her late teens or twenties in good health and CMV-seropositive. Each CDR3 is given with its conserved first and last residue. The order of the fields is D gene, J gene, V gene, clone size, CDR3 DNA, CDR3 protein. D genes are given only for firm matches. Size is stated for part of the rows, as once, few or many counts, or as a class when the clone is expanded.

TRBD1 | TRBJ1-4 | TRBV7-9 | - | TGTGCCAGCAGCTTAAACAGGGGGGACGAAAAACTGTTTTTT | CASSLNRGDEKLFF
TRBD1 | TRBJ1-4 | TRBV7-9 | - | TGTGCCAGCAGCTGGGACAGCGCAACTAATGAAAAACTGTTTTTT | CASSWDSATNEKLFF
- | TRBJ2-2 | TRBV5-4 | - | TGTGCCAGCAGCTTGGGGGGCGGGAAAACCGGGGAGCTGTTTTTT | CASSLGGGKTGELFF
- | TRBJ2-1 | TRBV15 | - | TGTGCCACCAGCAGTTACAGCAACAATGAGCAGTTCTTC | CATSSYSNNEQFF
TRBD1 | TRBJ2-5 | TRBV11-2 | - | TGTGCCAGCAGCTTAGGCAGGGGGCGTCAAGAGACCCAGTACTTC | CASSLGRGRQETQYF
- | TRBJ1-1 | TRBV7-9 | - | TGTGCCAGCAGCTTAGCAGGAGCGACGAACACTGAAGCTTTCTTT | CASSLAGATNTEAFF
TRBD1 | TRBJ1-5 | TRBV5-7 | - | TGTGCCAGCAGTATTCGGACAGGTCATCAGCCCCAGCATTTT | CASSIRTGHQPQHF
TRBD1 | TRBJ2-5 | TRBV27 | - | TGTGCCAGCAGTGCCCGGGACAGAATTTACCAAGAGACCCAGTACTTC | CASSARDRIYQETQYF
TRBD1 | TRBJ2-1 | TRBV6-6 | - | TGTGCCAGCAGTCACGCTAGGACAGGGTACTACAATGAGCAGTTCTTC | CASSHARTGYYNEQFF
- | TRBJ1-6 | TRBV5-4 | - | TGTGCCAGCAGCTTGGAAAGACAGGCACTCTATAATTCACCCCTCCACTTT | CASSLERQALYNSPLHF
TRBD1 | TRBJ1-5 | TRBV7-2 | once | TGTGCCAGCAGCCCACAGGGGGGCAATCAGCCCCAGCATTTT | CASSPQGGNQPQHF
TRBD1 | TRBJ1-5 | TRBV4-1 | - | TGCGCCAGCAGCCATCCACCCAGGGGGCCCAATCAGCCCCAGCATTTT | CASSHPPRGPNQPQHF
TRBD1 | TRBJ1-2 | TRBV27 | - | TGTGCCAGCAGTTTAGAGGGACAGGGGGCCGTCTATGGCTACACCTTC | CASSLEGQGAVYGYTF
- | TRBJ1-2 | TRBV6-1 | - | TGTGCCAGCAGTGAATTGGGCGGGGTCGGACCGATCTATGGCTACACCTTC | CASSELGGVGPIYGYTF
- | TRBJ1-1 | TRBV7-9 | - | TGTGCCAGCGCCCGTACCACCCCCTCGGGGAACACTGAAGCTTTCTTT | CASARTTPSGNTEAFF
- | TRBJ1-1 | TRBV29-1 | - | TGCAGCGTCCAGAACACTGAAGCTTTCTTT | CSVQNTEAFF
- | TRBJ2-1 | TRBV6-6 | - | TGTGCCAGCAGTATCGACAGCAATGAGCAGTTCTTC | CASSIDSNEQFF
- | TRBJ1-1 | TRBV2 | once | TGTGCCAGCAGTGAATTTTACCCGAATTCGCTGGGCGCTTTCTTT | CASSEFYPNSLGAFF
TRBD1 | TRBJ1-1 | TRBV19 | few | TGTGCCAGTAGCAAACAGGGGTCCACTGAAGCTTTCTTT | CASSKQGSTEAFF
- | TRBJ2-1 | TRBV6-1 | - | TGTGCCAGCAGTTTACCGACTAGTTGGAGTGAGCAGTTCTTC | CASSLPTSWSEQFF
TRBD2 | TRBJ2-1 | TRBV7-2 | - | TGTGCCAGCAGGGGAGCGGGAAATGAGCAGTTCTTC | CASRGAGNEQFF
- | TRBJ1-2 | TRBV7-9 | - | TGTGCCAGCAGCTCCCCAGGGAAGACCAGACATGGCTACACCTTC | CASSSPGKTRHGYTF
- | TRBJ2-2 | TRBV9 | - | TGTGCCAGCAGCGACCCGGCGGGGTACACCGGGGAGCTGTTTTTT | CASSDPAGYTGELFF
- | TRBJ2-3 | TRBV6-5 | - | TGTGCCAGCAGTACCCTCGGAGGTTGGAAGCAGTATTTT | CASSTLGGWKQYF
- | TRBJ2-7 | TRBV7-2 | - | TGTGCCAGCAGCCGCGGGGCTACCTACGAGCAGTACTTC | CASSRGATYEQYF
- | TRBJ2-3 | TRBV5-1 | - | TGCGCCAGCAGCCCCGGTTCAGATACGCAGTATTTT | CASSPGSDTQYF
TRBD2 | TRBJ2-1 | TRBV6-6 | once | TGTGCCAGCAGTTATTCTACTAGCGGTAAGGGTGAGCAGTTCTTC | CASSYSTSGKGEQFF
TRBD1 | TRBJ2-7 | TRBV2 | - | TGTGCCAGCAGGGACAGGGCTCCAACCTACGAGCAGTACTTC | CASRDRAPTYEQYF
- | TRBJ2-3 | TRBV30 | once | TGTGCCTGGAGGTATACGGGGGGCCAAGATACGCAGTATTTT | CAWRYTGGQDTQYF
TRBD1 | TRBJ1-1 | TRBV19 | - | TGTGCCAGTAGTAAGAGGACAGGGAGTCAATCTGAAGCTTTCTTT | CASSKRTGSQSEAFF
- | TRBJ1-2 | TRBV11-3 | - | TGTGCCAGCAGCTTGAGTCTCTATGGCTACACCTTC | CASSLSLYGYTF
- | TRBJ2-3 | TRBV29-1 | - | TGCAGCGTTGCGCGCTACACAGATACGCAGTATTTT | CSVARYTDTQYF
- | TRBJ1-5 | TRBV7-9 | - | TGTGCCAGCAGCGGGCCAGGGCATCAGCCCCAGCATTTT | CASSGPGHQPQHF
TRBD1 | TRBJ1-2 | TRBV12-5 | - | TGTGCTAGTGGTTGGGAGGAACTAGGGGACAGGGGGTCTAGATCGGGTGGCTACACCTTC | CASGWEELGDRGSRSGGYTF
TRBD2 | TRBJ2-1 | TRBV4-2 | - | TGTGCCAGCAGCCATGAAACGACTAGCGGTCAAACAATGAGTCAGTTCTTC | CASSHETTSGQTMSQFF
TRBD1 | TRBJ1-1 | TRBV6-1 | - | TGTGCCAGCAAATTGGGACAGTTGGACACTGAAGCTTTCTTT | CASKLGQLDTEAFF
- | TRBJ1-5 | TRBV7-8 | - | TGTGCCAGCAGCTTGGGGGGATATAGCAATCAGCCCCAGCATTTT | CASSLGGYSNQPQHF
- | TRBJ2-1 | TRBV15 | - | TGTGCCACCAGCAGAGATGGGAACAGGGTGAAGCAGTTCTTC | CATSRDGNRVKQFF
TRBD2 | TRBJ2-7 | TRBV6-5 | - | TGTGCCAGCAGAGCCCTAGCGGAGGGAATGAACGAGCAGTACTTC | CASRALAEGMNEQYF
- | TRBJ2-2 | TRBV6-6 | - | TGTGCCAGCAGTTACATGGCCACCGGGGAGCTGTTTTTT | CASSYMATGELFF
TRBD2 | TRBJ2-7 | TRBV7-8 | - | TGTGCCAGCAGCTTCCTGGGGACTAGCGGGAGTTCGACCGAGCAGTACTTC | CASSFLGTSGSSTEQYF
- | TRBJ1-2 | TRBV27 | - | TGTGCCAGCAGTTTATCAGCGGACTATGGCTACACCTTC | CASSLSADYGYTF
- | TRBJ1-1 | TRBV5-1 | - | TGCGCCAGCAGCTTGATCGGGAACACTGAAGCTTTCTTT | CASSLIGNTEAFF
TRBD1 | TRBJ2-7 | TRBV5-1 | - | TGCGCCAGCAGTCGCGGACAGGGAGGTTACGAGCAGTACTTC | CASSRGQGGYEQYF
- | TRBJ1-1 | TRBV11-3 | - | TGTGCCAGCAGCTTAGACAGGATGAGAGCTTTCTTT | CASSLDRMRAFF
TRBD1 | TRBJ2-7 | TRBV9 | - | TGTGCCAGCAGCGTAGAAGGGACAGGATCCTACGAGCAGTACTTC | CASSVEGTGSYEQYF
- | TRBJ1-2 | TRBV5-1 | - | TGCGCCAGCAGCTTGGGCGGGTCTAAATCCTATGGCTACACCTTC | CASSLGGSKSYGYTF
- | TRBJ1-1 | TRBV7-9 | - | TGTGCCAGCAGCATTCAGGTTGCTGAAGCTTTCTTT | CASSIQVAEAFF
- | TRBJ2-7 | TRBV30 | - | TGTGCCTGGAGTGTGGAGGGCTACGAGCAGTACTTC | CAWSVEGYEQYF